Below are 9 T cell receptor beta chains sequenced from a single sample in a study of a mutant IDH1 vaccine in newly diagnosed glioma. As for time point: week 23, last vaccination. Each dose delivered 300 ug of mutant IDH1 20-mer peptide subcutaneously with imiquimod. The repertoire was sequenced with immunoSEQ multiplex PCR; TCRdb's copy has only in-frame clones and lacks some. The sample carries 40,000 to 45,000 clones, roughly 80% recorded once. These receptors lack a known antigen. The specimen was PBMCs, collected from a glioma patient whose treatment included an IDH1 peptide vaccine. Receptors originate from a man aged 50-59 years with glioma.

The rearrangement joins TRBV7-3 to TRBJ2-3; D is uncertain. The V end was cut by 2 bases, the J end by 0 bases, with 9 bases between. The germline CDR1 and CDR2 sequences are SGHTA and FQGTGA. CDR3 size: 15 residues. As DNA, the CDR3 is TGTGCCAGCAGCTTAGTACCCTCAAGCACAGATACGCAGTATTTT. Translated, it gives CASSLVPSSTDTQYF.

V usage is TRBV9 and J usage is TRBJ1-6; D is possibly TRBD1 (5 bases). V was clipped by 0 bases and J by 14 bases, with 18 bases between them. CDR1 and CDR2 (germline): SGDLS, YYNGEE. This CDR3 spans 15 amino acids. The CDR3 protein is CASSVAGGGYSALHF. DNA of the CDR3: TGTGCCAGCAGCGTAGCGGGGGGGGGATATTCGGCCCTCCACTTT.

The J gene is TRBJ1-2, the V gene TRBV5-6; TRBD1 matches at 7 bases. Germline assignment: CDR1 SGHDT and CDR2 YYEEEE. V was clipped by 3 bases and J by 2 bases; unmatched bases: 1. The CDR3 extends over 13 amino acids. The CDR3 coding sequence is TGTGCCAGCAGCTCAGGGGGGAACTATGGCTACACCTTC. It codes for CASSSGGNYGYTF.

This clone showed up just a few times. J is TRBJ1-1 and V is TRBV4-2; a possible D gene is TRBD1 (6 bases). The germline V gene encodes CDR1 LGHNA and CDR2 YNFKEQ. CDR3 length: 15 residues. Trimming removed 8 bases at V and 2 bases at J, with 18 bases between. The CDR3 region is CASGGSGAFNTEAFF. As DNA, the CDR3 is TGTGCCAGCGGGGGGTCAGGGGCGTTTAACACTGAAGCTTTCTTT.

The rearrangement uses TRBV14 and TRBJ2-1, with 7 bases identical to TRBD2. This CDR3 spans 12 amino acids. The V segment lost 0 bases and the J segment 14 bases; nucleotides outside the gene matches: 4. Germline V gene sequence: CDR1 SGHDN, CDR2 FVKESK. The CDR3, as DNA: TGTGCCAGCAGCCAAGATTGGACTAGGGAGTTCTTC. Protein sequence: CASSQDWTREFF.

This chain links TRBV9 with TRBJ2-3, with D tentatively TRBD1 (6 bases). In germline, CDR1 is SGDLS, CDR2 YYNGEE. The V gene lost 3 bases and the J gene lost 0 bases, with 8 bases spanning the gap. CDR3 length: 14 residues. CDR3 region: CASSGGHSTDTQYF. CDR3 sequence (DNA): TGTGCCAGCAGCGGGGGGCATAGCACAGATACGCAGTATTTT.

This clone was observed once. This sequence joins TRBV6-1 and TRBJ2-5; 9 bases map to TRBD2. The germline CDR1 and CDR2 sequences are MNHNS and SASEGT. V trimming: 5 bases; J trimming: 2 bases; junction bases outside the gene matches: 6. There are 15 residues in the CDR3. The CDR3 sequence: CASSLGTSWQETQYF. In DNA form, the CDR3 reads TGTGCCAGCAGTTTGGGGACTAGCTGGCAAGAGACCCAGTACTTC.

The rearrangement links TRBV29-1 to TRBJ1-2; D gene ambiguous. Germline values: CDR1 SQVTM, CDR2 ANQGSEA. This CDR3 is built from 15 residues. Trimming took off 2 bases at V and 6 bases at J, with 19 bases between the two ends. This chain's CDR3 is CSVESLGPTGNGYTF. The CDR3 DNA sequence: TGCAGCGTTGAAAGCTTAGGACCAACGGGGAATGGCTACACCTTC. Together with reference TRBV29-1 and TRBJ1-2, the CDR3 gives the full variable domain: SAVISQKPSRDICQRGTSLTIQCQVDSQVTMMFWYRQQPGQSLTLIATANQGSEATYESGFVIDKFPISRPNLTFSTLTVSNMSPEDSSIYLCSVESLGPTGNGYTFGSGTRLTVV.

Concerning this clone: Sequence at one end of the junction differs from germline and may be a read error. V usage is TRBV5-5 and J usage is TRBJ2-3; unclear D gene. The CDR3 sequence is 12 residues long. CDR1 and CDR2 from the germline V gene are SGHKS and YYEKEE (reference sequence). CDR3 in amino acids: CASSTRQDAQYF. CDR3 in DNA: TGTGCCAGCAGCACCAGACAAGATGCGCAGTATTTT.